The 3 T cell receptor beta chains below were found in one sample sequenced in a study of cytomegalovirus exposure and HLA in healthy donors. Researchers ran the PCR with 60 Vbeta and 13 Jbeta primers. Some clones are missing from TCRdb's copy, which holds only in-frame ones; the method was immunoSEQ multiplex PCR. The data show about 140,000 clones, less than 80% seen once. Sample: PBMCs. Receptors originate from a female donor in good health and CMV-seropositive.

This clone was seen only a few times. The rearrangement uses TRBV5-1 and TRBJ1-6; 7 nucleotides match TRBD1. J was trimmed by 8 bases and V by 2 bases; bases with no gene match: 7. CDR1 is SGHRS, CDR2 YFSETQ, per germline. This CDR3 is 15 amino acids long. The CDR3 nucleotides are TGCGCCAGCAGCTTTTATGGGACAGCAGATTCACCCCTCCACTTT. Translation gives CASSFYGTADSPLHF.

The CDR3 bases are TGTGCCTGGAGTGTGCAGGGGGCTCGGGGAAACACCATATATTTT. This translates into CAWSVQGARGNTIYF. The chain combines TRBV30 with TRBJ1-3, with 8 bases aligning to TRBD1. The CDR3 runs to 15 residues. V gave up 0 bases and J gave up 4 bases; unmatched junction bases: 5. Per the germline V gene, CDR1 is GTSNPN and CDR2 is SVGIG (reference sequence).

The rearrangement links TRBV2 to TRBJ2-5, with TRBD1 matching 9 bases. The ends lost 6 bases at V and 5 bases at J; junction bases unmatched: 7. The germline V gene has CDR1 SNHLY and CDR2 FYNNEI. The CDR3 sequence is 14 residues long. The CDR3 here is CASSATGGRETQYF. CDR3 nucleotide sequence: TGTGCCAGCAGCGCCACAGGGGGCAGGGAGACCCAGTACTTC.